This TCR beta chain was sequenced for a study of blood T cell repertoires in COVID-19. As for this clone: The same CDR3 can be traced to other DNA sequences in this sample.

CDR3 length: 13 residues. In germline, CDR1 is KGHSH, CDR2 LQKENI. Trimming left V 3 bases short and J 0 bases short, with 6 bases between. Profiled with immunoSEQ multiplex PCR; TCRdb holds only in-frame clones, not every one. Altogether 300,000 or so clones are present, around nine tenths being singletons, with the ten largest covering roughly 1.3%. The V gene is TRBV18, the J gene TRBJ2-7; no reliable D call. The sequence derives from a man in his 70s with acute or convalescent COVID-19. Sequenced sample: peripheral blood. The CDR3 DNA reads as TGTGCCAGCTCACCTCCGAGCTCCTACGAGCAGTACTTC. It is translated as CASSPPSSYEQYF.